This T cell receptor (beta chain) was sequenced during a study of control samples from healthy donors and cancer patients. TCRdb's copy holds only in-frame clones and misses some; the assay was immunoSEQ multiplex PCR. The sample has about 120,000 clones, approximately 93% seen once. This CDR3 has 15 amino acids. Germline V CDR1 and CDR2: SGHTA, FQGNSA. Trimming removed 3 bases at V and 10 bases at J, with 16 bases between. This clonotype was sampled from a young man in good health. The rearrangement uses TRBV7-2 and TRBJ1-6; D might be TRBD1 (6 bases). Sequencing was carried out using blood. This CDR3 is CASSLDSLMGSPLHF. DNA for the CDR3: TGTGCCAGCAGCTTGGACAGCCTAATGGGATCACCCCTCCACTTT.